A single sample gave rise to the 22 T cell receptor beta chains below, sequenced in a study of cytomegalovirus exposure and HLA in healthy donors. PCR employed 60 Vbeta and 13 Jbeta primers. Clones were sequenced by immunoSEQ multiplex PCR, and TCRdb holds only the in-frame ones, with some missing. Of approximately 190,000 clones in the sample, roughly four fifths are singletons; the top ten hold 2.1%. The sequencing input was PBMCs. The receptor set was obtained from a woman in her twenties or thirties in good health and CMV-seropositive.

This clone turned up a few times. The chain joins TRBV19 to TRBJ2-2, with 9 bases that match TRBD2. V shed 4 bases and J 6 bases; nucleotides not matched to a gene: 6. CDR1 and CDR2 (germline): LNHDA, SQIVND (reference sequence). The CDR3 is made up of 15 amino acids. CDR3 residues: CASSKAGGPAGELFF. CDR3 in DNA: TGTGCCAGTAGTAAGGCGGGAGGGCCGGCCGGGGAGCTGTTTTTT.

This clone was found a few times. The chain recombines TRBV28 with TRBJ2-2; 8 nucleotides align to TRBD2. This CDR3 is built from 17 residues. Germline V gene lookup returns CDR1 MDHEN and CDR2 SYDVKM. After removal of 6 bases from V and 5 bases from J, the junction contained 14 bases not matched to a gene. In nucleotides, the CDR3 is TGTGCCAGCAGACCCCTTCGTGTTCAGCGGGAGACCGGGGAGCTGTTTTTT. It codes for CASRPLRVQRETGELFF.

The V call is TRBV28, the J call TRBJ2-5, with TRBD1 as a possible D gene (7 bases). The CDR3 length is 12 residues. Per germline, CDR1 MDHEN and CDR2 SYDVKM. Deletions cut 11 bases from V and 0 bases from J, with 10 bases between. CDR3 amino acids: CAPGGYQETQYF. The CDR3 DNA is TGTGCCCCAGGGGGGTACCAAGAGACCCAGTACTTC.

The chain has TRBV7-8 and TRBJ2-7; a weak D match, TRBD2 (6 bases). From germline, CDR1 is SGHVS and CDR2 FQNEAQ. V lost 5 bases and J 0 bases, leaving 17 bases between the germline ends. The CDR3 contains 16 residues. CDR3 nucleotides: TGTGCCAGCAGCACCTATCGCGGACTACCCTCCTACGAGCAGTACTTC. It codes for CASSTYRGLPSYEQYF.

This rearrangement joins TRBV18 to TRBJ2-5; unclear D gene. The V end was cut by 1 base, the J end by 1 base, with 10 bases between. CDR1 and CDR2 from the germline V gene are KGHSH and LQKENI. This CDR3 comprises 15 residues. CDR3 residues: CASSPQQLPQETQYF. The CDR3 DNA sequence: TGTGCCAGCTCACCACAACAGCTACCCCAAGAGACCCAGTACTTC.

In nucleotides, the CDR3 is TGTGCCAGCAGTTACTCGATCAGGGAAAACCAGCCCCAGCATTTT. Protein: CASSYSIRENQPQHF. V gene TRBV6-6 combines with J gene TRBJ1-5, with a possible D match to TRBD1 (5 bases). This CDR3 contains 15 residues. The germline CDR1 and CDR2 sequences are MNHNY and SVGAGI (reference sequence). Between the trimmed V and J ends, which lost 0 bases and 7 bases, there was a span of 13 bases.

The V gene is TRBV7-8, the J gene TRBJ1-1; maybe TRBD1 (5 bases). Per the germline V gene, CDR1 is SGHVS and CDR2 is FQNEAQ. Trimming removed 5 bases from V and 5 bases from J, with 15 bases in between. This CDR3 contains 14 residues. The DNA of the CDR3 is TGTGCCAGCAGCCCCTATGGGGGAGGAACTGAAGCTTTCTTT. Amino acids: CASSPYGGGTEAFF.

J is TRBJ2-3 and V is TRBV5-4, with 8 bases that match TRBD2. The V and J ends lost 0 bases and 7 bases, in that order; junction bases with no gene match: 7. The length of the CDR3 is 15 residues. Per germline, CDR1 SGHNT and CDR2 YYREEE (reference sequence). CDR3 loop: CASSLGGSGDYTQYF. The CDR3 DNA follows: TGTGCCAGCAGCTTGGGAGGTAGCGGGGACTATACGCAGTATTTT.

The chain has TRBV4-2 and TRBJ2-7; 7 bases agree with TRBD2. The CDR3 contains 15 residues. The J segment lost 1 base and the V segment lost 0 bases, leaving 3 bases of the junction unmatched. Germline-derived CDR1 and CDR2 are LGHNA and YNFKEQ. The CDR3 sequence: CASSQEGGVSYEQYF. Written as DNA, the CDR3 is TGTGCCAGCAGCCAAGAGGGAGGGGTTTCCTACGAGCAGTACTTC.

This clone showed up just a few times. The chain uses TRBV9 and TRBJ2-2; 12 nucleotides line up with TRBD2. CDR3 length equals 16 residues. Germline loops: CDR1 SGDLS, CDR2 YYNGEE. V gave up 4 bases and J gave up 4 bases; unmatched junction bases: 5. CDR3 in amino acids: CASSQLAGGLTGELFF. CDR3 DNA: TGTGCCAGCAGCCAACTAGCGGGGGGTCTCACCGGGGAGCTGTTTTTT.

The chain employs TRBV5-1 and TRBJ2-7, with 10 bases that match TRBD2. This CDR3 has 15 residues. J gave up 3 bases and V 3 bases, and 6 bases lay outside the gene matches. Germline-derived CDR1 and CDR2 are SGHRS and YFSETQ. The CDR3 is CASSSLAGGDYEQYF. The CDR3 nucleotides read TGCGCCAGCAGCTCATTAGCGGGGGGAGACTACGAGCAGTACTTC.

This chain joins TRBV28 and TRBJ1-4; TRBD1 might be the D (6 bases). The V gene lost 3 bases and the J gene lost 3 bases, with 17 bases spanning the gap. The CDR3 contains 17 residues. The germline gives CDR1 MDHEN, CDR2 SYDVKM. The CDR3 sequence is CASSFSGGGLANEKLFF. The CDR3 region has the DNA TGTGCCAGCAGTTTTTCTGGCGGGGGCCTAGCTAATGAAAAACTGTTTTTT.

The rearrangement joins TRBV2 to TRBJ2-5, with a weak D call TRBD1 (6 bases). The V end was cut by 3 bases, the J end by 2 bases, with 10 bases between. Germline lookup yields CDR1 SNHLY and CDR2 FYNNEI. The CDR3 is 14 amino acids. The CDR3 protein is CASSDRTDQETQYF. Here the CDR3 DNA reads TGTGCCAGCAGTGACAGGACAGATCAAGAGACCCAGTACTTC.

This clone was found a few times. The J gene is TRBJ1-4, the V gene TRBV27; 9 positions match TRBD1. Trimming at V came to 5 bases and at J to 8 bases, leaving 6 bases not matched to a gene. This CDR3 is 14 amino acids long. CDR1 and CDR2 (germline): MNHEY, SMNVEV (reference sequence). The CDR3 DNA is TGTGCCAGCAGTCCTGGACAGGGGAGGGAAAAACTGTTTTTT. As protein: CASSPGQGREKLFF.

J is TRBJ2-6 and V is TRBV28; no reliable D call. This CDR3 has 14 amino acids. CDR1 and CDR2 from the germline V gene are MDHEN and SYDVKM. V lost 3 bases to trimming and J lost 5 bases, with 8 bases between them. Here the CDR3 reads CASSLRDWANVLTF. CDR3 sequence (DNA): TGTGCCAGCAGTTTGAGAGACTGGGCCAACGTCCTGACTTTC.

The chain combines TRBV4-1 with TRBJ2-7; D gene uncertain. This CDR3 comprises 13 residues. Germline V gene data show CDR1 as MGHRA and CDR2 as YSYEKL. V gave up 0 bases and J gave up 3 bases, with 6 bases separating them. Here the CDR3 DNA reads TGCGCCAGCAGCCAAGATAACTACTACGAGCAGTACTTC. Residues: CASSQDNYYEQYF.

The chain links TRBV30 to TRBJ1-6; D might be TRBD1 (5 bases). The CDR3 runs 12 residues. The V end was cut by 1 base, the J end by 11 bases, with 9 bases between. CDR1 and CDR2 (germline): GTSNPN, SVGIG (reference sequence). The CDR3 region has the DNA TGTGCCTGGAGTGGGGGGGGTCCACCCCTCCACTTT. Translating it yields CAWSGGGPPLHF. The full variable domain, with the rest looked up from reference TRBV30 and TRBJ1-6, is SQTIHQWPATLVQPVGSPLSLECTVEGTSNPNLYWYRQAAGRGLQLLFYSVGIGQISSEVPQNLSASRPQDRQFILSSKKLLLSDSGFYLCAWSGGGPPLHFGNGTRLTVT.

This clone turned up a few times. The chain couples TRBV9 to TRBJ1-1; 11 bases align to TRBD1. This CDR3 region has 15 residues. CDR1 and CDR2 (germline): SGDLS, YYNGEE. The V gene end was trimmed by 2 bases and the J gene end by 5 bases; junction bases not matched to a gene: 5. CDR3 DNA: TGTGCCAGCAGCGTTTGGACAGGGGGCTTTACTGAAGCTTTCTTT. Translated: CASSVWTGGFTEAFF.

The V and J genes are TRBV29-1 and TRBJ1-1; no definite D call. Looked up from germline, CDR1 is SQVTM and CDR2 is ANQGSEA. V was pared by 4 bases and J by 5 bases, with 11 bases between. This CDR3 spans 12 amino acids. The CDR3 nucleotides read TGCAGCGTTGCCCTAGTAGGTACTGAAGCTTTCTTT. Its translation is CSVALVGTEAFF. Together with reference TRBV29-1 and TRBJ1-1, the CDR3 gives the full variable domain: SAVISQKPSRDICQRGTSLTIQCQVDSQVTMMFWYRQQPGQSLTLIATANQGSEATYESGFVIDKFPISRPNLTFSTLTVSNMSPEDSSIYLCSVALVGTEAFFGQGTRLTVV.

The chain joins TRBV7-7 to TRBJ2-2; 11 nucleotides match TRBD2. After removal of 5 bases from V and 7 bases from J, the junction contained 6 bases not matched to a gene. Germline V gene sequence: CDR1 SSHAT, CDR2 FNYEAQ (reference sequence). CDR3 length equals 15 residues. CDR3 amino acids: CASSQASGRIGELFF. The CDR3 DNA is TGTGCCAGCAGCCAGGCTAGCGGGAGGATCGGGGAGCTGTTTTTT.

This clone showed up just once. This chain connects TRBV4-2 to TRBJ1-5; D is unclear. CDR1 LGHNA and CDR2 YNFKEQ come from the germline V gene. The CDR3 is made up of 14 amino acids. Between the trimmed V and J ends, which lost 4 bases and 2 bases, there was a span of 9 bases. This chain's CDR3 is CASSLTAGNQPQHF. CDR3 nucleotide sequence: TGTGCCAGCAGCCTTACAGCGGGCAATCAGCCCCAGCATTTT.

This chain links TRBV2 with TRBJ2-1; D uncertain. The CDR3 has 13 residues. Trimming took 6 bases from V and 5 from J, leaving 11 bases between them. Germline CDR1 SNHLY, CDR2 FYNNEI. CDR3 DNA sequence: TGTGCCAGCAGCCCCGAGATGGACAATGAGCAGTTCTTC. Its translation is CASSPEMDNEQFF.